This T cell receptor beta chain was identified during a study of blood T cell repertoires in COVID-19. About the study: COVID-19 samples, acute and convalescent, were from the United States, Italy and Spain. Sources were T cells, B-cell-depleted T cells, or PBMCs; the material itself was cDNA or gDNA.

Assay used: immunoSEQ multiplex PCR; TCRdb lists only in-frame clones, some missing. Among a few hundred thousand clones listed, about 91% were seen once. The sequencing input was peripheral blood. This clonotype was sampled from a person under 35 with COVID-19, enrolled during active disease.

CDR3 residues: CASSLGNAGDTQYF. The CDR3 nucleotides are TGCGCCAGCAGCTTGGGTAATGCGGGGGACACCCAGTACTTC. The chain joins TRBV5-1 to TRBJ2-5; 7 bases line up with TRBD2. Germline V gene sequence: CDR1 SGHRS, CDR2 YFSETQ. The CDR3 is 14 amino acids. With 0 bases clipped from V and 8 bases from J, the junction kept 7 bases outside the gene matches.